Given below is one TCR beta chain in context. This specimen belongs to a study of cytomegalovirus exposure and HLA in healthy donors. J gave up 2 bases and V 4 bases, and 4 bases lay outside the gene matches. The CDR3 length is 16 residues. Germline CDR1 is SGHVS and CDR2 is FQNEAQ. It was with 60 Vbeta and 13 Jbeta primers that the PCR ran. This table comes from immunoSEQ multiplex PCR, and its TCRdb copy is limited to in-frame clones, with some not included. The sample consists of about 160,000 clones, roughly 80% of them appearing once. The sequence derives from a man in his forties in good health and CMV-seronegative. The J gene is TRBJ2-3, the V gene TRBV7-8; 12 positions match TRBD2. Sequencing was done on a sample of PBMCs. The CDR3 is CASSYGLAGPTDTQYF. The CDR3 bases are TGTGCCAGCAGCTACGGACTAGCGGGGCCCACAGATACGCAGTATTTT.